This T cell receptor beta chain comes out of a study of cytomegalovirus exposure and HLA in healthy donors. Study-level information: The 100 to 150 validation repertoires used the same platform as the 650 to 750 first-cohort repertoires, a later analysis reported. General observations from the study: Subsequent analysis revealed that first-cohort TCR clusters tended to co-occur in the 130 or so validation repertoires. Cytomegalovirus association was assigned to under 200 TCR beta chains.

The data were produced by immunoSEQ multiplex PCR, yet TCRdb's version contains in-frame clones alone and is incomplete. The sample consists of about 76,000 clones, 94% of them appearing once. CDR3 length equals 19 residues. V dropped 4 bases and J dropped 2; count of bases not matched to a gene: 11. Per germline, CDR1 SGHVS and CDR2 FNYEAQ. A roughly 120-subject validation cohort, separate from the approximately 670-subject first cohort, supplied the donors. This clone was seen a few times. Antigen unknown. The receptor's source is a young woman in good health and CMV-seropositive. This rearrangement joins TRBV7-6 to TRBJ2-2; TRBD2 matches 12 bases. The sequencing input was PBMCs. CDR3 sequence (DNA): TGTGCCAGCAGCTATAGCCCGTGGGGACTAGCGGGTAACACCGGGGAGCTGTTTTTT. Its protein is CASSYSPWGLAGNTGELFF.